The clone carrying this TCR beta chain occurred once. Its antigen is as yet unknown. This record comes from a study of vaccination effects on CD4 cells after COVID-19. Findings of the study overall: There were few convalescent patients in the study and no early post-infection timepoints. After vaccination, at late timepoints, clones induced by infection and by vaccine contracted markedly.

Libraries were prepared by immunoSEQ multiplex PCR; TCRdb keeps only in-frame clonotypes and omits some of them. The sample shows some 68,000 clones, roughly 70% of them seen only once. The CDR3 has 14 amino acids. Trimming removed 6 bases from V and 7 bases from J, with 15 bases in between. Germline V gene data show CDR1 as MNHEY and CDR2 as SVGAGI. Ahead of sequencing, the ViraFEST assay grew antigen-specific CD4+ T cells using viral peptide pools. Between days 9 and 11 of culture, CD4+ T cells were separated out. Having tested negative for nucleocapsid antibodies, the vaccine recipients showed no prior SARS-CoV-2 infection. Researchers reported culturing approximately 1.8 million PBMC in each well, adding approximately 10 IU/ml IL-2 and roughly 11 ug/ml peptides. Half the medium was swapped for IL-2 medium on days 3 and 7.

The clonotype was recovered from a human donor who received a COVID-19 vaccine. This sequence joins TRBV6-5 and TRBJ1-4; the D gene is possibly TRBD1 (6 bases). The specimen was CD4+ T cells from PBMCs cultured with HCoV-OC43 spike peptides, collected before COVID-19 vaccination. Subset in this sample: HCoV-OC43 spike overlapping peptide pool stimulation. CDR3 amino acids: CASSSGTWSEKLFF. The CDR3 region has the DNA TGTGCCAGCAGCTCCGGGACATGGTCTGAAAAACTGTTTTTT.